The clone carrying this TCR beta chain was seen ten or more times. As yet, its antigen is unknown. Germline V gives CDR1 SGHRS, CDR2 YFSETQ. The CDR3 is 14 amino acids. V was trimmed by 0 bases and J by 0 bases, leaving 7 bases between them. This entry belongs to a study of T-cell reconstitution after alpha-beta-depleted transplantation in children. Study-wide points: After transplant, at about two months, alpha-beta T cells were reportedly derived from several hundred expanded graft clones. Surviving thymic progenitors and recipient T cells were the source of high TCRbeta diversity at day 60 in some patients.

TCRbeta library preparation incorporated unique molecular identifiers. TCRdb called the PCR reads again in MiXCR, with one record for every CDR3 protein. The sample gives 780,000 or so distinct CDR3 sequences, under 20% of which show up once; 5% is in the top ten. The genes are TRBV5-1 and TRBJ2-7; the D is unclear. This clonotype originated in a male patient younger than 18 who had a stem cell transplant for acute lymphoblastic leukemia, so the T cells may come from the graft donor. The sequences come from PBMCs, mostly from graft donor cells, collected 360 days after TCRalphabeta/CD19-depleted stem cell transplant. Written as DNA, the CDR3 is TGCGCCAGCAGCTTGGGCTATTCCTCCTACGAGCAGTACTTC. Translation: CASSLGYSSYEQYF. The variable domain in full, completed from reference TRBV5-1 and TRBJ2-7, reads KAGVTQTPRYLIKTRGQQVTLSCSPISGHRSVSWYQQTPGQGLQFLFEYFSETQRNKGNFPGRFSGRQFSNSRSEMNVSTLELGDSALYLCASSLGYSSYEQYFGPGTRLTVT.